This T cell receptor beta chain was retrieved from a study of blood T cell repertoires in COVID-19. Whole-study context: From the United States, Italy and Spain came samples of acute and convalescent COVID-19. From T cells, B-cell-depleted T cells, or PBMCs came the material, which was cDNA or gDNA.

Seattle participants joined during active infection and were tracked over time. Trimming removed 0 bases from V and 4 bases from J, with 14 bases in between. This CDR3 region has 16 residues. Germline V CDR1 and CDR2: SGDLS, YYNGEE. As processed by the authors: Counts of nucleated cells, estimated from reference gene primer amplification, were obtained. The repertoire was sequenced with immunoSEQ multiplex PCR; TCRdb's copy has only in-frame clones and lacks some. The V and J calls and clone size come from that table; D and trimming were worked out from the DNA. Among about 420,000 clones listed, about 90% were seen once.

This TCR came from a man aged 18 to 30 with COVID-19, enrolled during active disease. Sequencing was carried out using peripheral blood. This rearrangement joins TRBV9 to TRBJ1-3; perhaps TRBD1 as D (6 bases). Here the CDR3 reads CASSVDGGATGNTIYF. CDR3 nucleotides: TGTGCCAGCAGCGTAGATGGGGGGGCGACAGGAAACACCATATATTTT.